This section outlines one T cell receptor (beta chain) sequence together with its context. Antigen specificity is unknown. TCR beta cDNA libraries included unique molecular identifiers. Researchers reported 400,000 to 550,000 cDNA molecules coming from about 1 to 10 million T cells. A single record per CDR3 protein comes from TCRdb applying MiXCR to the PCR reads. The table has hundreds of thousands of distinct CDR3 sequences, over 45% seen once. This CDR3 spans 13 amino acids. The V gene's germline CDR1 is SEHNR and CDR2 FQNEAQ (reference sequence). The V gene lost 5 bases and the J gene lost 5 bases, with 12 bases spanning the gap. The data belong to a study of post-analysis software for immune sequencing data. The overall study: Relapsing-remitting, secondary progressive and progressive-relapsing forms made up the multiple sclerosis disease courses. Study conclusions and caveats: Patients showed TRBV5-6, TRBV5-1 and TRBV20-1 among four to six TRBV segments more frequent than in controls. Compared against controls, patients with multiple sclerosis displayed significantly lower normalized Chao1 diversity.

Sequencing input: blood. The chain links TRBV7-9 to TRBJ2-5; perhaps TRBD2 as D (5 bases). The receptor's source is a girl aged 2-9 years with multiple sclerosis. CDR3 amino acids: CASSRIEGETQYF. CDR3 DNA: TGTGCCAGCAGCCGGATCGAGGGCGAGACCCAGTACTTC.